Following are 31 T cell receptor beta chains from one sample sequenced in a study of post-analysis software for immune sequencing data. Overall study findings and caveats: There were five TRBV segments more frequent in patients than controls, and TRBV5-6, TRBV5-1 and TRBV20-1 were among them.

These receptors have no identified antigens. Libraries were made from TCR beta cDNA, and they carried unique molecular identifiers. TCRdb passed the PCR reads through MiXCR, listing each CDR3 protein once. The sample shows roughly 430,000 distinct CDR3 sequences, about 40% of them seen only once. Sequenced material: blood. These receptors originate from a girl aged 2-10 years with multiple sclerosis.

The genes are TRBV28 and TRBJ2-1; D gene unclear. The V gene's germline CDR1 is MDHEN and CDR2 SYDVKM. The CDR3 length is 15 residues. V was cut by 9 bases and J by 0 bases, with 15 bases left in between. This CDR3 reads CARGPTPSSYNEQFF. The CDR3, as DNA: TGTGCCAGGGGCCCGACGCCAAGCTCCTACAATGAGCAGTTCTTC.

The chain has TRBV18 and TRBJ1-1; 7 bases align to TRBD1. Germline V gene sequence: CDR1 KGHSH, CDR2 LQKENI. The CDR3 totals 13 residues. After removal of 3 bases from V and 6 bases from J, the junction contained 4 bases not matched to a gene. CDR3 region: CASSPDRLAEAFF. The CDR3 region has the DNA TGTGCCAGCTCACCGGACAGGTTGGCTGAAGCTTTCTTT.

There are a few counts of this clonotype. V and J are TRBV12-3 or TRBV12-4 and TRBJ2-7; 8 nucleotides agree with TRBD2. V dropped 5 bases and J dropped 3; count of bases not matched to a gene: 9. This CDR3 contains 15 residues. The chain's CDR3 is CASSPRTSLVYEQYF. The CDR3 DNA reads as TGTGCCAGCAGTCCCCGGACTAGCTTGGTCTACGAGCAGTACTTC.

This clonotype was seen a few times. The CDR3 DNA sequence: TGTGCCAGCTCACCCCAACTGCCTGAAGCTTTCTTT. It encodes CASSPQLPEAFF. The V and J genes are TRBV18 and TRBJ1-1; no reliable D call. Germline V gene sequence: CDR1 KGHSH, CDR2 LQKENI. V gave up 3 bases and J gave up 6 bases, with 8 bases separating them. The CDR3 sequence is 12 residues long.

This clonotype showed up many times. The junction differs from germline at one of its ends, possibly a read error. The chain uses TRBV6-1 and TRBJ2-1; possible D gene TRBD1, 5 bases. Germline V gives CDR1 MNHNS, CDR2 SASEGT. This CDR3 is 15 amino acids long. The CDR3 reads CASREGVSSYNEQFF. The DNA for the CDR3 is TGTGCCAGCAGGGAAGGGGTAAGCTCCTACAATGAGCAGTTCTTC.

The chain couples TRBV5-1 to TRBJ1-2; D ambiguous. CDR3 length: 13 amino acids. Looked up from germline, CDR1 is SGHRS and CDR2 is YFSETQ. Deletions cut 0 bases from V and 3 bases from J, with 6 bases between. The CDR3 is CASSLELYYGYTF. Written as DNA, the CDR3 is TGCGCCAGCAGCTTGGAGTTATACTATGGCTACACCTTC.

The chain has TRBV6-6 and TRBJ2-1; no clear D gene. Trimming shortened V by 7 bases and J by 0 bases, and 10 bases separated the two germline ends. Germline CDR1 MNHNY, CDR2 SVGAGI (reference sequence). This CDR3 comprises 14 residues. Here the CDR3 reads CASKYTSSYNEQFF. The CDR3, as DNA: TGTGCCAGCAAATACACGAGCTCCTACAATGAGCAGTTCTTC.

This sequence joins TRBV12-3 or TRBV12-4 and TRBJ2-1, with TRBD2 matching 10 bases. V shed 5 bases, J shed 6 bases, and the junction held 10 bases outside the gene matches. The CDR3 is 16 amino acids. This CDR3 reads CASSPPSGRAINEQFF. The CDR3 region has the DNA TGTGCCAGCAGTCCTCCGAGCGGGAGGGCCATCAATGAGCAGTTCTTC.

The chain employs TRBV29-1 and TRBJ1-2; D is possibly TRBD1 (5 bases). V was trimmed by 5 bases and J by 8 bases, leaving 12 bases between them. The CDR3 is 11 residues long. Germline CDR1 is SQVTM and CDR2 is ANQGSEA. The CDR3, as DNA: TGCAGCGTTAGGGGACCAGAGGGCTACACCTTC. Amino acids: CSVRGPEGYTF.

This clonotype was found a few times. The genes are TRBV6-5 and TRBJ2-3; the D gene is possibly TRBD2 (6 bases). CDR1 and CDR2 (germline): MNHEY, SVGAGI. V lost 6 bases, J lost 0 bases, and 13 bases lay in between. CDR3 length: 15 residues. Written as DNA, the CDR3 is TGTGCCAGCAGCCCGGGGGAGGCTAGCACAGATACGCAGTATTTT. Protein product: CASSPGEASTDTQYF.

This sequence joins TRBV27 and TRBJ2-1, with D tentatively TRBD2 (5 bases). CDR1 and CDR2 from the germline V gene are MNHEY and SMNVEV (reference sequence). This CDR3 region has 17 residues. Trimming stripped 1 base from V and 5 bases from J, with 18 bases between. The CDR3 reads CASSLYSEGPINNEQFF. The CDR3 bases are TGTGCCAGCAGTTTATATAGCGAAGGTCCAATTAACAATGAGCAGTTCTTC.

Concerning this clonotype: The junction differs from germline at one of its ends, possibly a read error. The rearrangement uses TRBV10-3 and TRBJ2-1; 10 bases line up with TRBD2. The CDR3 extends over 14 amino acids. CDR1 is ENHRY, CDR2 SYGVKD, per germline. The CDR3 nucleotides are TGTGCCATCAAGGGGCTAGCGGGAGTGAATGAGCAGGTCTTC. Amino acid sequence: CAIKGLAGVNEQVF.

The genes are TRBV6-5 and TRBJ2-2, with TRBD2 as a possible D gene (6 bases). Germline V gene sequence: CDR1 MNHEY, CDR2 SVGAGI. This CDR3 is built from 13 residues. Trimming took off 6 bases at V and 7 bases at J, with 12 bases between the two ends. CDR3 amino acids: CASSPGGVGELFF. CDR3 nucleotides: TGTGCCAGCAGCCCCGGCGGGGTCGGGGAGCTGTTTTTT.

The chain is built from TRBV9 and TRBJ2-7; D is possibly TRBD2 (6 bases). TRBJ2-5 matches the DNA end more closely, so the J call is doubtful. In germline, CDR1 is SGDLS, CDR2 YYNGEE. The CDR3 sequence is 15 residues long. CDR3 loop: CASSLWGVPVETQYF. The CDR3 DNA is TGTGCCAGCAGCTTGTGGGGGGTGCCCGTGGAGACCCAGTACTTC.

This clonotype came up a few times. V usage is TRBV29-1 and J usage is TRBJ2-4; 8 bases are a match to TRBD1. Near its end, the DNA agrees better with TRBJ2-5, so the J call may be wrong. CDR3 length: 12 residues. Germline loops: CDR1 SQVTM, CDR2 ANQGSEA. The CDR3 protein is CSVGTGGETQYF. CDR3 bases: TGCAGCGTGGGAACAGGGGGAGAGACCCAGTACTTC.

The chain uses TRBV5-1 and TRBJ1-1; D uncertain. The V end was cut by 4 bases, the J end by 6 bases, with 16 bases between. Germline V gene data show CDR1 as SGHRS and CDR2 as YFSETQ. CDR3 length: 14 amino acids. DNA for the CDR3: TGCGCCAGCAGCGACGGACGGGCGGTAGCTGAAGCTTTCTTT. Protein: CASSDGRAVAEAFF.

This chain joins TRBV24-1 and TRBJ2-5, with a tentative D call TRBD2 (5 bases). Trimming removed 0 bases from V and 1 base from J, with 8 bases in between. There are 15 residues in the CDR3. CDR1 is KGHDR and CDR2 is SFDVKD in the germline V gene. The CDR3 DNA sequence: TGTGCCACCAGTGATTTGGAGGGAACCCAAGAGACCCAGTACTTC. Translation gives CATSDLEGTQETQYF.

There are a few counts of this clonotype. This chain uses TRBV7-9 with TRBJ2-5; D is unclear. The tail of the sequence fits TRBJ2-7 better, so the J call may be wrong. CDR3 length: 12 residues. Germline V gene lookup returns CDR1 SEHNR and CDR2 FQNEAQ (reference sequence). CDR3 DNA sequence: TGTGCCAGCAGCCCCACCCCCTACGAGCAGTACTTC. Translated: CASSPTPYEQYF.

This clonotype was seen a few times. V and J are TRBV7-3 and TRBJ1-6, with 7 bases that match TRBD1. The CDR3 totals 16 residues. Germline lookup yields CDR1 SGHTA and CDR2 FQGTGA. V lost 5 bases, J lost 6 bases, and 10 bases stayed unmatched. The CDR3 spells CASSEMPGQPNSPLHF. The CDR3 nucleotides are TGTGCCAGCAGCGAAATGCCGGGACAGCCTAATTCACCCCTCCACTTT.

This clonotype has a handful of counts. The chain combines TRBV5-6 with TRBJ2-1; D might be TRBD2 (6 bases). Germline CDR1 and CDR2: SGHDT and YYEEEE. The CDR3 is 16 residues long. Trimming took 0 bases from V and 1 from J, leaving 11 bases between them. Here the CDR3 reads CASSLVPGASYNEQFF. The CDR3 nucleotides are TGTGCCAGCAGCTTGGTACCGGGAGCTTCCTACAATGAGCAGTTCTTC.

This clonotype has more than one count but fewer than ten. This chain joins TRBV7-9 and TRBJ2-4; TRBD2 agrees at 13 bases. The J call may be incorrect, as the DNA end agrees better with TRBJ2-5. The CDR3 loop spans 15 amino acids. Germline lookup yields CDR1 SEHNR and CDR2 FQNEAQ (reference sequence). The CDR3 coding sequence is TGTGCCAGCAGCCGTGGGACTAGCGGGATGGAGACCCAGTACTTC. Protein sequence: CASSRGTSGMETQYF.

This chain connects TRBV12-3 or TRBV12-4 to TRBJ2-1; D might be TRBD2 (5 bases). The CDR3 spans 13 residues. V was trimmed by 6 bases and J by 2 bases, leaving 8 bases between them. The CDR3 loop is CASRLGPYNEQFF. The CDR3 DNA reads as TGTGCCAGCAGACTAGGACCCTACAATGAGCAGTTCTTC.

Regarding this clonotype: Compared with germline, one end of the junction differs, possibly owing to a read error. This chain joins TRBV7-6 and TRBJ2-5; weak D call: TRBD2 (6 bases). Germline V gives CDR1 SGHVS, CDR2 FNYEAQ. This CDR3 spans 16 amino acids. The CDR3: CACSPRTAGYMETQYF. Written as DNA, the CDR3 is TGTGCCTGCAGCCCCCGGACCGCGGGGTATATGGAGACCCAGTACTTC.

This clonotype was seen only a few times. The genes are TRBV5-6 and TRBJ2-5, with 16 nucleotides matching TRBD2. This CDR3 spans 18 amino acids. The junction had 7 bases not matched to a gene; V was cut back by 1 base and J by 4 bases. Germline V gene sequence: CDR1 SGHDT, CDR2 YYEEEE. The CDR3 sequence is CASSLPGLAGGLGETQYF. The CDR3 bases are TGTGCCAGCAGCTTGCCGGGACTAGCGGGGGGGCTGGGAGAGACCCAGTACTTC.

This clonotype was detected once. The CDR3 reads CASRVAGGTHNEQFF. CDR3 sequence (DNA): TGTGCCAGCAGGGTGGCGGGAGGTACCCACAATGAGCAGTTCTTC. The chain carries TRBV12-3 or TRBV12-4 and TRBJ2-5; TRBD2 aligns across 8 bases. The J call could be wrong; TRBJ2-1 is a better fit for the DNA end. This CDR3 comprises 15 residues.

This clonotype was seen many times. The chain is built from TRBV7-2 and TRBJ2-7; 8 bases match TRBD1. V shed 0 bases, J shed 2 bases, and the junction held 3 bases outside the gene matches. Germline values: CDR1 SGHTA, CDR2 FQGNSA. This CDR3 is built from 15 residues. CDR3 amino acids: CASSLAGTGAYEQYF. CDR3 nucleotide sequence: TGTGCCAGCAGCTTAGCCGGGACAGGTGCCTACGAGCAGTACTTC.

The V call is TRBV12-3 or TRBV12-4, the J call TRBJ1-2; possible D gene TRBD1, 6 bases. Trimming removed 6 bases from V and 5 bases from J, with 22 bases in between. The CDR3 covers 16 residues. CDR3 in DNA: TGTGCCAGCAGCCGGGGGGGGCAGGGCCGGGATTATGGCTACACCTTC. Amino acids: CASSRGGQGRDYGYTF.

Only a few counts were recorded for this clonotype. One junction end disagrees with the germline gene, perhaps due to a read error. V gene TRBV6-5 combines with J gene TRBJ2-7, with 10 nucleotides matching TRBD2. The germline CDR1 and CDR2 sequences are MNHEY and SVGAGI. The CDR3 loop spans 16 amino acids. DNA of the CDR3: TGTGCCGGCAGTTACTCACGGCTAGCGGGGGAGTACGAGCAGTACTTC. The encoded protein is CAGSYSRLAGEYEQYF.

The chain couples TRBV7-9 to TRBJ2-7, with D hard to call. CDR3 length: 12 amino acids. V dropped 5 bases and J dropped 6 bases, with 11 bases sitting between them. Germline V gene data show CDR1 as SEHNR and CDR2 as FQNEAQ (reference sequence). The CDR3 coding sequence is TGTGCCAGCAGCCCCTCGAGAGGCGAGCAGTACTTC. Translated: CASSPSRGEQYF. The full variable domain, in which reference TRBV7-9 and TRBJ2-7 provide the parts outside the CDR3, is DTGVSQNPRHKITKRGQNVTFRCDPISEHNRLYWYRQTLGQGPEFLTYFQNEAQLEKSRLLSDRFSAERPKGSFSTLEIQRTEQGDSAMYLCASSPSRGEQYFGPGTRLTVT.

CDR3 bases: TGTGCCAGCAGCTCTGGACCGGGACACAGCACAGATACGCAGTATTTT. Encoded protein: CASSSGPGHSTDTQYF. The rearrangement links TRBV7-6 to TRBJ2-3; D may be TRBD1 (6 bases). V was pared by 4 bases and J by 0 bases, with 14 bases between. Germline V gene sequence: CDR1 SGHVS, CDR2 FNYEAQ. The CDR3 has 16 residues.

The chain joins TRBV5-1 to TRBJ1-6, with D hard to call. Germline V gene data show CDR1 as SGHRS and CDR2 as YFSETQ. Deletions cut 0 bases from V and 7 bases from J, with 8 bases between. CDR3 size: 14 residues. The CDR3 reads CASSLENPNSPLHF. The DNA for the CDR3 is TGCGCCAGCAGCTTGGAAAATCCCAATTCACCCCTCCACTTT.